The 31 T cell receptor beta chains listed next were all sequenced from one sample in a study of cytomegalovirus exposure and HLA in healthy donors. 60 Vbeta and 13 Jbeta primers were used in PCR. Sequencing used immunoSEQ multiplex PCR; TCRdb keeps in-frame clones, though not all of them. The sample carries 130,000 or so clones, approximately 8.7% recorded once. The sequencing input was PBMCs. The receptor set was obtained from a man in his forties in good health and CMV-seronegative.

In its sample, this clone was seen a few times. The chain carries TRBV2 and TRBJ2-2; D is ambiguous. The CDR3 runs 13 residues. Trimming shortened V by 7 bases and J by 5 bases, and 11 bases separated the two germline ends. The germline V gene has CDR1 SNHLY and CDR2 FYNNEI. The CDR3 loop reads CASTYSETGELFF. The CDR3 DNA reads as TGTGCCAGCACTTATTCTGAGACCGGGGAGCTGTTTTTT.

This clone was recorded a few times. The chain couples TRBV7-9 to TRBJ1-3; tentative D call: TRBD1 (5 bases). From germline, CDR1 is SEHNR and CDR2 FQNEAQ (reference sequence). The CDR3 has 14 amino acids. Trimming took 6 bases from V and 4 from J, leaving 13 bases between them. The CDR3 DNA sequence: TGTGCCAGCAGTCGTAGGGGTGGAGGAAACACCATATATTTT. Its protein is CASSRRGGGNTIYF.

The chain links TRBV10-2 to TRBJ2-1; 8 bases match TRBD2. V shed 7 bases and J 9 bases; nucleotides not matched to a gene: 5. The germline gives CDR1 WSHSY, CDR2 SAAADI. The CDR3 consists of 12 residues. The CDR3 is CASIQRGTEQFF. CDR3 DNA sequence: TGCGCCAGCATCCAGCGGGGGACTGAGCAGTTCTTC.

The CDR3: CASSTLGETQYF. In DNA form, the CDR3 reads TGTGCCAGCAGTACCCTCGGAGAGACCCAGTACTTC. The genes are TRBV27 and TRBJ2-5, with D uncertain. CDR3 length: 12 amino acids. CDR1 is MNHEY and CDR2 is SMNVEV in the germline V gene (reference sequence). V was trimmed by 5 bases and J by 4 bases, leaving 8 bases between them.

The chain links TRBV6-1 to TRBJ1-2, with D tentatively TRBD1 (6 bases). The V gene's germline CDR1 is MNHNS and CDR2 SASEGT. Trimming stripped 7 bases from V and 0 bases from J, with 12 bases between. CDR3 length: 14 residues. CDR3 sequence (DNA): TGTGCCAGCACTAGGGACAACCCTAACTATGGCTACACCTTC. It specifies CASTRDNPNYGYTF.

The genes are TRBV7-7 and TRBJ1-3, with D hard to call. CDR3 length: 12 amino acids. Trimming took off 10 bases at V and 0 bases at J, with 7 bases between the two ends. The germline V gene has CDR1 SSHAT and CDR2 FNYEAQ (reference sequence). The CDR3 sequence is CAILLSGNTIYF. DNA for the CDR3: TGTGCCATTTTACTCTCTGGAAACACCATATATTTT.

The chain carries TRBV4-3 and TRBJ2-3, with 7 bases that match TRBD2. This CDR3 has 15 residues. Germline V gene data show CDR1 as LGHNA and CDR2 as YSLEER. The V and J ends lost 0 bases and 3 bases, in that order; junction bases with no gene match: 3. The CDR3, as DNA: TGCGCCAGCAGCCAAGATGGGGGGGGGACAGATACGCAGTATTTT. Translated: CASSQDGGGTDTQYF.

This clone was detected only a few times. CDR3 bases: TGCGCCAGCAGCTTCTTTTTGAGCTTGAGTTCTTCTTCGAACTATGGCTACACCTTC. Protein product: CASSFFLSLSSSSNYGYTF. The J gene is TRBJ1-2, the V gene TRBV5-1, with unresolved D. Between the trimmed V and J ends, which lost 2 bases and 2 bases, there was a span of 25 bases. The CDR3 spans 19 residues. The germline V gene has CDR1 SGHRS and CDR2 YFSETQ.

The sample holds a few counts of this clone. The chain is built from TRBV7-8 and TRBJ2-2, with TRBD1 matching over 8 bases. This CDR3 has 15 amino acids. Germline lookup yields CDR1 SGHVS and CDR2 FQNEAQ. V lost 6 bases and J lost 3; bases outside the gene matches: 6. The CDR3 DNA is TGTGCCAGCAGTTTGGGACAGGACTACACCGGGGAGCTGTTTTTT. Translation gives CASSLGQDYTGELFF.

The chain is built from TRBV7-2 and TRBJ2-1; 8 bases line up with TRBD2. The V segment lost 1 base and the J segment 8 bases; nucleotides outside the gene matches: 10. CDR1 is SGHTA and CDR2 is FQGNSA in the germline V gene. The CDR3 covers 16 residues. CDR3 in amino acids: CASSLGSGGAFYEQFF. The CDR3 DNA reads TGTGCCAGCAGCTTAGGGTCGGGGGGGGCCTTTTATGAGCAGTTCTTC.

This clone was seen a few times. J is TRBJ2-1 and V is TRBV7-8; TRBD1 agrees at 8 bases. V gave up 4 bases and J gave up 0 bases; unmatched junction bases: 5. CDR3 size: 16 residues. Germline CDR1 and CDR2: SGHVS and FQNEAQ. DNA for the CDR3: TGTGCCAGCAGCTCCCGACAGGGGAGCTCCTACAATGAGCAGTTCTTC. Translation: CASSSRQGSSYNEQFF.

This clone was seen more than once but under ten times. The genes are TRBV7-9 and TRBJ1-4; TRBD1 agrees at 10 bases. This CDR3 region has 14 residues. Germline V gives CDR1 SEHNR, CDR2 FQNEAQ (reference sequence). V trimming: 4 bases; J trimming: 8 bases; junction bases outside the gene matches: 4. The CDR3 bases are TGTGCCAGCAGCTGGACAGGGGGAGACGAAAAACTGTTTTTT. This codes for CASSWTGGDEKLFF.

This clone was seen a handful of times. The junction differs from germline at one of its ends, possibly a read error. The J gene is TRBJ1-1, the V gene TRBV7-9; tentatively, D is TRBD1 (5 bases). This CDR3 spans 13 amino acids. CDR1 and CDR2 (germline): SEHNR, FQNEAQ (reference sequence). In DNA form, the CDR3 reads TGCGCCAGCAGCCAGACAGAAAACACTGAAGCTTTCTTT. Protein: CASSQTENTEAFF.

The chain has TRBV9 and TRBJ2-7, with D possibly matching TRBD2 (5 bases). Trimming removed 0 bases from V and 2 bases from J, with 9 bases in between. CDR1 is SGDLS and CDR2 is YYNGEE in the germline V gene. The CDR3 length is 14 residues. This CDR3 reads CASSVGRDTYEQYF. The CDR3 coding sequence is TGTGCCAGCAGCGTAGGTCGGGATACCTACGAGCAGTACTTC.

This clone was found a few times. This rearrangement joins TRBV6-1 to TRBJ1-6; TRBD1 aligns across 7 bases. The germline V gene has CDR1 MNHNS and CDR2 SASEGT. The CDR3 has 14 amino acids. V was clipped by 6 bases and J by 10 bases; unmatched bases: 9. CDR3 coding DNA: TGTGCCAGCAGCGCTACAGGGGAAGGCTCACCCCTCCACTTT. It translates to CASSATGEGSPLHF.

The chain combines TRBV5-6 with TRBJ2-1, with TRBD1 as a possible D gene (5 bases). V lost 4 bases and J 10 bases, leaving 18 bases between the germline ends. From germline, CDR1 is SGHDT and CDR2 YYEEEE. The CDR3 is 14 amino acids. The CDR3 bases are TGTGCCAGCAGCCCGCTGTCAGGGCCGAGGGAGCAGTTCTTC. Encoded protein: CASSPLSGPREQFF. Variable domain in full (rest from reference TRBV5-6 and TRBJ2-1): DAGVTQSPTHLIKTRGQQVTLRCSPKSGHDTVSWYQQALGQGPQFIFQYYEEEERQRGNFPDRFSGHQFPNYSSELNVNALLLGDSALYLCASSPLSGPREQFFGPGTRLTVL.

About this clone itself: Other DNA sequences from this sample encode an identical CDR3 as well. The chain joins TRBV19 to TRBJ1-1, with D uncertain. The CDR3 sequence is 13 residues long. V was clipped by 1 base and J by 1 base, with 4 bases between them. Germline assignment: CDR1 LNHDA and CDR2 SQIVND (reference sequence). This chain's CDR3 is CASSIGQNTEAFF. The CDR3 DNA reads TGTGCCAGTAGTATAGGGCAGAACACTGAAGCTTTCTTT.

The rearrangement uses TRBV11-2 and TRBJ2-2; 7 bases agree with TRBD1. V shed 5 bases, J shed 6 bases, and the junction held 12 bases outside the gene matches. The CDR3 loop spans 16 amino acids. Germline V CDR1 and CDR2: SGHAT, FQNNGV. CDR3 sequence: CASSLTGDTGAGELFF. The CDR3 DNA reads TGTGCCAGCAGCCTCACTGGGGATACAGGGGCCGGGGAGCTGTTTTTT.

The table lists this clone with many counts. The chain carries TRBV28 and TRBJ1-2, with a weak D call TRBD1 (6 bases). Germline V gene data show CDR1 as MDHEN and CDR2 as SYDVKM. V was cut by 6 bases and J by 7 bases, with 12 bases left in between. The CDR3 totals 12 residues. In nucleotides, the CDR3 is TGTGCCAGCAGCCCTAAACAGGGTGGCTACACCTTC. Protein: CASSPKQGGYTF.

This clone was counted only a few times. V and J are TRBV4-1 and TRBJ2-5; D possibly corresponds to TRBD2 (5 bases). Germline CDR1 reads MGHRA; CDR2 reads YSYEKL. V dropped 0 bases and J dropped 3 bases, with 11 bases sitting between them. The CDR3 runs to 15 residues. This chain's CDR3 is CASSQDRTREETQYF. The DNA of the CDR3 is TGCGCCAGCAGCCAAGATAGGACGAGGGAAGAGACCCAGTACTTC.

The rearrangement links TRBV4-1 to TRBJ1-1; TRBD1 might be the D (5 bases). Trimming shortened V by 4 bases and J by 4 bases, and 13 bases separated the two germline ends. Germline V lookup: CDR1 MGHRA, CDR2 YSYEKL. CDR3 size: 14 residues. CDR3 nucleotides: TGCGCCAGCAGCCTCTCCCGGGGGGTCACTGAAGCTTTCTTT. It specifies CASSLSRGVTEAFF.

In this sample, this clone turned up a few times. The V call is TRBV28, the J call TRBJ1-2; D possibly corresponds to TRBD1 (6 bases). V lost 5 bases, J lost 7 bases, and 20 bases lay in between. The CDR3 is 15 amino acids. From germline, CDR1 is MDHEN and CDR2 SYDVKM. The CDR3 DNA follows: TGTGCCAGCAGTCCCCATCGGGGGGGCGCTTCTGGCTACACCTTC. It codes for CASSPHRGGASGYTF.

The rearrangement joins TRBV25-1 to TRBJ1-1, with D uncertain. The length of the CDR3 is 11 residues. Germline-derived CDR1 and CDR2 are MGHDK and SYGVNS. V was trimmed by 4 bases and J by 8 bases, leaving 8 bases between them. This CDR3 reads CASSAYSEAFF. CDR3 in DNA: TGTGCCAGCAGTGCTTACTCCGAAGCTTTCTTT.

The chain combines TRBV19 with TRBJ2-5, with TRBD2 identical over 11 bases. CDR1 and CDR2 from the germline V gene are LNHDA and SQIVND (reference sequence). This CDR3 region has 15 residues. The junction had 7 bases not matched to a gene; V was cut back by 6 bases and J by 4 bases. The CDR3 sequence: CASSVAGGPSETQYF. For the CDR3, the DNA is TGTGCCAGTAGCGTAGCGGGGGGGCCTTCAGAGACCCAGTACTTC.

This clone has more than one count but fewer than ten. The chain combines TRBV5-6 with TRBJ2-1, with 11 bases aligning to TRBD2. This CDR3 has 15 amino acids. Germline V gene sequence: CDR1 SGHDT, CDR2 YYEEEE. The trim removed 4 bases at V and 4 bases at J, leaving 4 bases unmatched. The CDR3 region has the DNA TGTGCCAGCAGCCCCCCTAGCGGGGGGTACAATGAGCAGTTCTTC. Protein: CASSPPSGGYNEQFF.

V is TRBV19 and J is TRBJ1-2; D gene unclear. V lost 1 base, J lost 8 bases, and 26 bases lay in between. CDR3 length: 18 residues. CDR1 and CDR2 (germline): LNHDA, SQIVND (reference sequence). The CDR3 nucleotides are TGTGCCAGTAGTATAGTGAAGCGGGCCCCCCCAAATGGGAGAGGCTACACCTTC. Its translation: CASSIVKRAPPNGRGYTF.

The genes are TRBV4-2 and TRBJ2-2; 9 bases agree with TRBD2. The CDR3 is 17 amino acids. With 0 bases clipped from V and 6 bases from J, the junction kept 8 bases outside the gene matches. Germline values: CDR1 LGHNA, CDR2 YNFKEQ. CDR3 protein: CASSQDPAGGFAGELFF. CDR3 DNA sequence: TGTGCCAGCAGCCAAGATCCAGCGGGGGGCTTCGCCGGGGAGCTGTTTTTT.

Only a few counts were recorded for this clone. CDR3 loop: CASSLVEGGPNTEAFF. Here the CDR3 DNA reads TGTGCCAGCAGCTTGGTAGAGGGTGGTCCCAACACTGAAGCTTTCTTT. The chain is built from TRBV5-6 and TRBJ1-1; D uncertain. This CDR3 region has 16 residues. Trimming shortened V by 0 bases and J by 2 bases, and 14 bases separated the two germline ends. The V gene's germline CDR1 is SGHDT and CDR2 YYEEEE.

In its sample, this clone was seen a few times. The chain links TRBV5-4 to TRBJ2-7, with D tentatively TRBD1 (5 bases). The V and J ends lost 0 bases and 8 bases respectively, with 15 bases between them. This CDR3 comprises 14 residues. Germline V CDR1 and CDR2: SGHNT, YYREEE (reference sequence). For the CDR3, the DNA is TGTGCCAGCAGCTTGGCCGGATTAGGGGTGCAGCAGTACTTC. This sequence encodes CASSLAGLGVQQYF. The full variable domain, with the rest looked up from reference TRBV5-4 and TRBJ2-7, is ETGVTQSPTHLIKTRGQQVTLRCSSQSGHNTVSWYQQALGQGPQFIFQYYREEENGRGNFPPRFSGLQFPNYSSELNVNALELDDSALYLCASSLAGLGVQQYFGPGTRLTVT.

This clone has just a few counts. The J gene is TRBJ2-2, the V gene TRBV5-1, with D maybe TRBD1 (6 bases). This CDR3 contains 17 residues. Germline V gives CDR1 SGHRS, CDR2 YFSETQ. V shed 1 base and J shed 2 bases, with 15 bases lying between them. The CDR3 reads CASSLRGQSINTGELFF. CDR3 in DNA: TGCGCCAGCAGCTTGAGGGGACAATCGATAAACACCGGGGAGCTGTTTTTT. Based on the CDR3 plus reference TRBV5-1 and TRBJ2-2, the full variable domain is KAGVTQTPRYLIKTRGQQVTLSCSPISGHRSVSWYQQTPGQGLQFLFEYFSETQRNKGNFPGRFSGRQFSNSRSEMNVSTLELGDSALYLCASSLRGQSINTGELFFGEGSRLTVL.

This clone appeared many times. CDR3 DNA: TGTGCCAGCAGTGAGGGCCACGGAAGCACCGGGGAGCTGTTTTTT. Translated: CASSEGHGSTGELFF. The chain links TRBV6-1 to TRBJ2-2; D is undetermined. Trimming took off 3 bases at V and 4 bases at J, with 12 bases between the two ends. The CDR3 covers 15 residues. Germline CDR1 reads MNHNS; CDR2 reads SASEGT.